Here is one TCR beta chain with its context. Its matching antigen is unknown. The TCR alpha and TCR beta cDNA libraries, bearing sample barcodes and UMIs, were generated by 5'RACE using constant-segment primers. MiXCR, run by TCRdb on the 5' RACE reads, gives a single entry per CDR3 protein. The sample shows 350,000 to 500,000 distinct CDR3 sequences, over 15% of them seen only once. This CDR3 spans 13 amino acids. Germline trimming cut 6 bases from V and 5 bases from J; bases unmatched to any gene: 6. The sample comes from a study of T-cell memory formation after mild COVID-19. Study-wide results and limits: Some clones that responded were present in memory (sampled pre-infection), which suggests cross-reactive memory joined. Clones contracting day 15 to 85 were balanced CD4/CD8; later expanders leaned CD4+.

This sequence joins TRBV12-3 or TRBV12-4 and TRBJ1-1; 7 bases are a match to TRBD1. Sequences were obtained from PBMCs or a T cell subset sorted from them (not recorded which). The origin of this receptor is a man aged 18 to 30 who had mild COVID-19 (a few samples of this study predate the infection). Cell type and time point are not known. CDR3 residues: CASSPSTGTEAFF. In DNA form, the CDR3 reads TGTGCCAGCAGCCCCTCGACAGGGACTGAAGCTTTCTTT.